This T cell receptor beta chain is drawn from a study of blood T cell repertoires in COVID-19. At the level of the study: Samples of COVID-19 (acute and convalescent) were obtained from the United States, Italy and Spain. PBMCs, B-cell-depleted T cells, or T cells were the source of the cDNA or gDNA that made up the material.

In the original processing: Using reference gene primer amplification, nucleated cell counts were estimated. TCRdb keeps only in-frame clones here, not all; method: immunoSEQ multiplex PCR. V, J and clone size are taken as reported in that table, and D and trimming were inferred from the DNA itself. Among tens of thousands of clones, 80% to 95% were seen once, and the ten largest hold approximately 6.2%. The CDR3 runs 14 residues. Trimming removed 8 bases at V and 4 bases at J, with 15 bases between. Germline V gene data show CDR1 as LNHDA and CDR2 as SQIVND (reference sequence). The sample consisted of peripheral blood. V usage is TRBV19 and J usage is TRBJ1-3, with D perhaps matching TRBD1 (5 bases). This sequence was found in a human donor in a cohort sampled during active COVID-19. CDR3 amino acids: CASGRNQGGNTIYF. The CDR3 nucleotides are TGTGCCAGTGGCCGGAACCAGGGAGGAAACACCATATATTTT.